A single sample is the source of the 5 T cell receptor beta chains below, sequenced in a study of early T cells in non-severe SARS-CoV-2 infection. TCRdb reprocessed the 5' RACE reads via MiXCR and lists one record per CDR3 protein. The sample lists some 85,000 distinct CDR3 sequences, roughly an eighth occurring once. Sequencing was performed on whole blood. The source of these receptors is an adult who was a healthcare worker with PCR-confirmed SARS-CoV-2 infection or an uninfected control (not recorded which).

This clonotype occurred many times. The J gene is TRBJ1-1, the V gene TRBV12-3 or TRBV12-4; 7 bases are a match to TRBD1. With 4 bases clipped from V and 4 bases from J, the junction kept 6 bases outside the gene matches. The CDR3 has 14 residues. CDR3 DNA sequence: TGTGCCAGCAGTTACTCCGACAGGGTCACTGAAGCTTTCTTT. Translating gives CASSYSDRVTEAFF.

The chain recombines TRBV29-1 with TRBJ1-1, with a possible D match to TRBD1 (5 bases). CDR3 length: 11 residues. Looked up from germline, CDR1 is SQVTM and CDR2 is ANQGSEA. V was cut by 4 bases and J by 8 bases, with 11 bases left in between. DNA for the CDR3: TGCAGCGTTGCAGGGTTTGGGGAAGCTTTCTTT. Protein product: CSVAGFGEAFF.

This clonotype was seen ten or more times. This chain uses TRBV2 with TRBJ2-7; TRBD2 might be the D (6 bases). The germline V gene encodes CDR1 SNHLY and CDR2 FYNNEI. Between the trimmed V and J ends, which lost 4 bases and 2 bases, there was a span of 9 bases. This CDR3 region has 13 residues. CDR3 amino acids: CASSVGGPYEQYF. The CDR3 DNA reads TGTGCCAGCAGTGTCGGGGGTCCCTACGAGCAGTACTTC.

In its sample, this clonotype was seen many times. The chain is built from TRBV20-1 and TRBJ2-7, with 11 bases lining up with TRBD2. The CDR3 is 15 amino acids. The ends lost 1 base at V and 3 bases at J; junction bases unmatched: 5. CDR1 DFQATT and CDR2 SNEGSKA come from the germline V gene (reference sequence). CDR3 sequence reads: CSARVLAGGYYEQYF. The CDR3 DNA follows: TGCAGTGCTAGAGTGCTAGCGGGGGGATACTACGAGCAGTACTTC.

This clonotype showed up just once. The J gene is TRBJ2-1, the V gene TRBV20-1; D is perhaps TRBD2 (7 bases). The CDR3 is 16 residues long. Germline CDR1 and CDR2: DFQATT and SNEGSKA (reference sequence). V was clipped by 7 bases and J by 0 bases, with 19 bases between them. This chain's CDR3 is CSVFGGRSSSYNEQFF. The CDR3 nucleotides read TGCAGTGTTTTCGGGGGGCGGAGTAGCTCCTACAATGAGCAGTTCTTC.